The clone carrying this TCR beta chain has at least ten counts. The antigen is undetermined. This entry comes from a study of T cell repertoires in cytomegalovirus infection. Across the whole study: Both a matching HLA type and CMV infection were indicated by public TCR beta signatures.

Each CDR3 protein gets one entry after TCRdb re-called the reads with MiXCR. The sample has tens of thousands of distinct CDR3 sequences, roughly 20% seen once. The study, taken as a whole, reports: Ex vivo, HLA-C-restricted CMV-specific TCR beta clonotypes prevailed over the rest of the response.

Germline values: CDR1 ENHRY, CDR2 SYGVKD. Trimming shortened V by 2 bases and J by 3 bases, and 8 bases separated the two germline ends. This CDR3 has 13 residues. This sequence joins TRBV10-3 and TRBJ2-7, with D unresolved. The sequence derives from a human donor in good health (CMV status not recorded). Some clones in this sample may be carry-over from other donors' samples. Sequencing was performed on PBMCs, sequenced either directly or after in vitro stimulation (not recorded which). CDR3 loop: CAISEPTSYEQYF. In DNA, the CDR3 is TGTGCCATCAGTGAGCCAACAAGCTACGAGCAGTACTTC.